This TCR beta chain was recorded in a study of beta chain features in type 1 diabetes. About the research overall: Across all samples, over 85 million sorted cells were examined. Study-level results: The naive, central memory and Treg TCRB repertoires looked more alike in patients than they did in healthy donors. Sequencing the cDNA could make cells with high TCR expression show up more than they should. TCRB CDR3s were moderately but significantly shorter in Type 1 diabetes patients in all four CD4+ subsets.

cDNA synthesis used the whole RNA isolate, giving expressed TCRB sequences. Measured with immunoSEQ multiplex PCR; TCRdb has only the in-frame clones, and not every one. The sample holds 330,000 or so clones; over 9.5% are singletons and the top ten take 0.0095% to 0.013%. The count of this clone is one. What it recognizes is unknown. Sequences were obtained from naive CD4+ T cells from blood. The sequence derives from a woman younger than 35 with type 1 diabetes.

CDR3: CASRRQVSRNQPQHF. CDR3 DNA sequence: TGTGCCAGCAGAAGACAGGTCTCCCGCAATCAGCCCCAGCATTTT. The gene calls are TRBV28 and TRBJ1-5; perhaps TRBD1 as D (6 bases). From germline, CDR1 is MDHEN and CDR2 SYDVKM. The V gene lost 6 bases and the J gene lost 2 bases, with 14 bases spanning the gap. This CDR3 spans 15 amino acids.